Detailed here is one T cell receptor (beta chain). Its matching antigen is unknown. Construction of TCR beta libraries was performed using quantitative 5'-RACE with molecular barcodes. MiXCR was run by TCRdb on the 5' RACE reads, yielding one entry per CDR3 protein. The sample holds about 540,000 distinct CDR3 sequences, approximately 11% seen once. The data stem from a study of CD8 T cells in ankylosing spondylitis. Study-level points and caveats: Relatively scarce in peripheral blood, disease-linked clones were CD8+. Disease-associated clones were reportedly significantly overrepresented in matched ankylosing spondylitis synovial fluid. Earlier authors reported some of these motif variants in reactive arthritis synovial fluid and blood. It appeared that ankylosing spondylitis blood was characterized by a TCR beta motif of under ten highly homologous variants.

Germline CDR1 reads SEHNR; CDR2 reads FQNEAQ (reference sequence). The length of the CDR3 is 14 residues. V lost 3 bases to trimming and J lost 4 bases, with 11 bases between them. Sequencing was carried out using blood, either unsorted or a sorted T cell fraction (not recorded which). This TCR derives from a male donor with ankylosing spondylitis. The chain uses TRBV7-9 and TRBJ2-3, with D maybe TRBD2 (5 bases). CDR3 protein: CASSFSAAPDTQYF. In DNA, the CDR3 is TGTGCCAGCAGCTTCTCAGCGGCCCCAGATACGCAGTATTTT. Full variable domain (rest looked up from reference TRBV7-9 and TRBJ2-3): DTGVSQNPRHKITKRGQNVTFRCDPISEHNRLYWYRQTLGQGPEFLTYFQNEAQLEKSRLLSDRFSAERPKGSFSTLEIQRTEQGDSAMYLCASSFSAAPDTQYFGPGTRLTVL.